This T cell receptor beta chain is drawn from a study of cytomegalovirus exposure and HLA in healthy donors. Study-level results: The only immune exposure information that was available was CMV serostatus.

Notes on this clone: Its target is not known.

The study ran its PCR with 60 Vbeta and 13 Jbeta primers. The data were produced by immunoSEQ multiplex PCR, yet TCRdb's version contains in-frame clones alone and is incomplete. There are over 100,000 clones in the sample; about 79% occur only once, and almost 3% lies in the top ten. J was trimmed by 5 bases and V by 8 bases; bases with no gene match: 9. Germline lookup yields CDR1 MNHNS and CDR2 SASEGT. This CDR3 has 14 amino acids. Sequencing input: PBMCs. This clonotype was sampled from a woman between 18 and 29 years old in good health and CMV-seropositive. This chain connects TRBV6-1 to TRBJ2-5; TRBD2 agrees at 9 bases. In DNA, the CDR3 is TGTGCCAGCCTCCTTAGCGGGAGAAGGGAGACCCAGTACTTC. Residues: CASLLSGRRETQYF.